These T cell receptor beta chains were read from a single sample in a study of T-cell reconstitution after alpha-beta-depleted transplantation in children. Via MiXCR, TCRdb re-called the PCR reads, giving one row per CDR3 protein. The sample gives some 550,000 distinct CDR3 sequences, approximately 20% of which show up once; 3% to 4% is in the top ten. The sequencing used PBMCs from the stem cell graft donor, collected from the stem cell graft. The receptors come from a human donor who donated a stem cell graft to a child with acute lymphoblastic leukemia. Each CDR3 is given with its conserved first and last residue. Each record gives: V gene, D gene, J gene, clone size, CDR3 protein, CDR3 DNA. D genes are given only for firm matches. Size is stated for part of the rows, as once, few or many counts, or as a class when the clone is expanded.

V: TRBV12-3/TRBV12-4; D: TRBD2; J: TRBJ2-7; size: few; CDR3: CASRVTSGSGEQYF; DNA: TGTGCCAGCAGGGTTACTAGCGGGAGCGGCGAGCAGTACTTC
V: TRBV29-1; D: TRBD1; J: TRBJ1-1; size: .; CDR3: CSVAPQGAQNTEAFF; DNA: TGCAGCGTTGCACCACAGGGGGCGCAAAACACTGAAGCTTTCTTT
V: TRBV27; D: .; J: TRBJ1-5; size: .; CDR3: CASSFLGAYDQPQHF; DNA: TGTGCCAGCAGTTTTCTCGGGGCCTACGATCAGCCCCAGCATTTT
V: TRBV4-1; D: TRBD1; J: TRBJ1-5; size: .; CDR3: CASSQDGTAQPQHF; DNA: TGCGCCAGCAGCCAAGATGGGACAGCCCAGCCCCAGCATTTT
V: TRBV29-1; D: TRBD1; J: TRBJ1-1; size: .; CDR3: CSVTGQGISNTEAFF; DNA: TGCAGCGTTACGGGACAGGGGATTTCGAACACTGAAGCTTTCTTT
V: TRBV7-9; D: TRBD2; J: TRBJ2-7; size: few; CDR3: CASSQPPGLAGYEQYF; DNA: TGTGCCAGCAGCCAACCACCGGGACTAGCGGGTTACGAGCAGTACTTC
V: TRBV27; D: TRBD2; J: TRBJ2-7; size: .; CDR3: CASWPGLAGGHSYEKYF; DNA: TGTGCCTCCTGGCCCGGACTAGCGGGAGGCCATTCCTACGAGAAGTACTTC
V: TRBV24-1; D: .; J: TRBJ2-7; size: .; CDR3: CATSDGDVYEQYF; DNA: TGTGCCACCAGTGACGGGGATGTCTACGAGCAGTACTTC
V: TRBV4-1; D: .; J: TRBJ1-2; size: few; CDR3: CASSPRTGGYTF; DNA: TGCGCCAGCAGCCCTCGGACGGGTGGCTACACCTTC
V: TRBV5-1; D: .; J: TRBJ2-7; size: .; CDR3: CASSLVGGGSYEQYF; DNA: TGCGCCAGCAGCTTGGTAGGGGGGGGCTCCTACGAGCAGTACTTC
V: TRBV7-2; D: .; J: TRBJ1-5; size: .; CDR3: CASSYDHSRGQPQHF; DNA: TGTGCCAGCAGCTATGACCACTCGCGAGGGCAGCCCCAGCATTTT
V: TRBV5-1; D: .; J: TRBJ1-4; size: .; CDR3: CASSFGTFREKLFF; DNA: TGCGCCAGCAGCTTCGGGACGTTCCGTGAAAAACTGTTTTTT
V: TRBV7-8; D: TRBD1; J: TRBJ2-5; size: .; CDR3: CASSDRDRGREETQYF; DNA: TGTGCCAGCAGCGATCGGGACAGGGGAAGGGAAGAGACCCAGTACTTC
V: TRBV10-3; D: .; J: TRBJ2-5; size: few; CDR3: CAISDTSGQETQYF; DNA: TGTGCCATCAGTGATACAAGCGGGCAAGAGACCCAGTACTTC
V: TRBV7-3; D: .; J: TRBJ2-7; size: .; CDR3: CASSFTGSGEQYF; DNA: TGTGCCAGCAGCTTTACAGGGTCGGGAGAGCAGTACTTC
V: TRBV6-1; D: TRBD1; J: TRBJ1-6; size: .; CDR3: CASRSAWDRYNSPLHF; DNA: TGTGCCAGCAGGTCAGCCTGGGACAGATATAATTCACCCCTCCACTTT
V: TRBV7-9; D: .; J: TRBJ2-1; size: few; CDR3: CASSLETDNEQFF; DNA: TGTGCCAGCAGCTTAGAAACAGATAATGAGCAGTTCTTC
V: TRBV7-8; D: .; J: TRBJ2-1; size: .; CDR3: CASSSPDSSPYNEQFF; DNA: TGTGCCAGCAGCTCCCCGGACAGTAGCCCCTACAATGAGCAGTTCTTC
V: TRBV5-4; D: TRBD2; J: TRBJ2-3; size: .; CDR3: CASSRDGISGRADTQYF; DNA: TGTGCCAGCAGCAGGGACGGGATTAGCGGGAGGGCAGATACGCAGTATTTT
V: TRBV27; D: .; J: TRBJ2-2; size: .; CDR3: CASATGTGELFF; DNA: TGTGCCAGCGCCACGGGCACCGGGGAGCTGTTTTTT
V: TRBV6-5; D: .; J: TRBJ2-3; size: .; CDR3: CASSYVRETDTQYF; DNA: TGTGCCAGCAGTTACGTGAGGGAGACAGATACGCAGTATTTT
V: TRBV3-1; D: .; J: TRBJ2-3; size: .; CDR3: CASSQDWGPRADTQYF; DNA: TGTGCCAGCAGCCAAGACTGGGGGCCTAGAGCAGATACGCAGTATTTT
V: TRBV24-1; D: .; J: TRBJ2-3; size: few; CDR3: CATSDLVQDTDTQYF; DNA: TGTGCCACCAGTGATTTGGTGCAGGACACAGATACGCAGTATTTT
V: TRBV9; D: .; J: TRBJ2-3; size: .; CDR3: CASSEYLGSGTDTQYF; DNA: TGTGCCAGCAGCGAATATCTAGGGTCAGGCACAGATACGCAGTATTTT
V: TRBV10-3; D: .; J: TRBJ1-2; size: .; CDR3: CAISVGTYGYTF; DNA: TGTGCCATCAGTGTCGGCACCTATGGCTACACCTTC
V: TRBV7-2; D: .; J: TRBJ1-1; size: few; CDR3: CASSPGWDTEAFF; DNA: TGTGCCAGCAGCCCAGGGTGGGACACTGAAGCTTTCTTT
V: TRBV9; D: TRBD1; J: TRBJ1-1; size: few; CDR3: CASSEDREYTEAFF; DNA: TGTGCCAGCAGCGAAGACAGGGAGTACACTGAAGCTTTCTTT
V: TRBV5-1; D: TRBD2; J: TRBJ2-1; size: few; CDR3: CASSIRPGLAVGEQFF; DNA: TGCGCCAGCAGCATCCGCCCGGGACTAGCGGTCGGTGAGCAGTTCTTC
V: TRBV27; D: .; J: TRBJ2-7; size: few; CDR3: CASRMDGSYEQYF; DNA: TGTGCCAGCAGGATGGACGGCTCCTACGAGCAGTACTTC
V: TRBV5-1; D: TRBD1; J: TRBJ2-3; size: .; CDR3: CASSRDGTGRTDTQYF; DNA: TGCGCCAGCAGCCGAGATGGGACAGGTCGCACAGATACGCAGTATTTT
V: TRBV6-5; D: TRBD2; J: TRBJ2-1; size: few; CDR3: CASGKGTNSNEQFF; DNA: TGTGCCAGCGGAAAAGGGACTAATTCCAATGAGCAGTTCTTC
V: TRBV5-1; D: .; J: TRBJ2-1; size: few; CDR3: CASSLYPLREQFF; DNA: TGCGCCAGCAGCTTGTACCCTCTCCGTGAGCAGTTCTTC
V: TRBV7-9; D: .; J: TRBJ1-1; size: .; CDR3: CASSSAGDPRNTEAFF; DNA: TGTGCCAGCAGCTCGGCGGGGGACCCGCGGAACACTGAAGCTTTCTTT
V: TRBV4-1; D: .; J: TRBJ2-3; size: .; CDR3: CASSQEGPRVDTQYF; DNA: TGCGCCAGCAGCCAAGAAGGGCCACGCGTAGATACGCAGTATTTT
V: TRBV7-9; D: .; J: TRBJ1-5; size: few; CDR3: CASSSLGQGGQPQHF; DNA: TGTGCCAGCAGCAGCTTGGGACAAGGGGGTCAGCCCCAGCATTTT
V: TRBV7-8; D: .; J: TRBJ1-5; size: .; CDR3: CASSLVGTFNQPQHF; DNA: TGTGCCAGCAGCTTAGTCGGCACATTCAATCAGCCCCAGCATTTT
V: TRBV11-2; D: .; J: TRBJ1-3; size: .; CDR3: CASSFPQGLDTIYF; DNA: TGTGCCAGCAGTTTTCCCCAGGGGCTGGACACCATATATTTT
V: TRBV29-1; D: .; J: TRBJ2-4; size: few; CDR3: CSAAGAKNIQYF; DNA: TGCAGCGCGGCGGGGGCCAAAAACATTCAGTACTTC
V: TRBV5-1; D: .; J: TRBJ1-2; size: few; CDR3: CASSGAGDQGYGYTF; DNA: TGCGCCAGCAGCGGCGCAGGGGATCAAGGCTATGGCTACACCTTC
V: TRBV7-9; D: .; J: TRBJ2-7; size: few; CDR3: CASSPGRFFSYEQYF; DNA: TGTGCCAGCAGCCCCGGACGGTTCTTCTCCTACGAGCAGTACTTC
V: TRBV10-1; D: TRBD2; J: TRBJ2-1; size: few; CDR3: CASSSPGLAGSNEQFF; DNA: TGCGCCAGCAGTTCTCCCGGACTAGCGGGATCAAATGAGCAGTTCTTC
V: TRBV5-6; D: .; J: TRBJ2-1; size: few; CDR3: CASSSNIRGNEQFF; DNA: TGTGCCAGCAGCTCAAATATCCGAGGCAATGAGCAGTTCTTC
V: TRBV27; D: TRBD2; J: TRBJ2-1; size: few; CDR3: CASSPSSGNEQFF; DNA: TGTGCCAGCAGTCCCTCTAGCGGCAATGAGCAGTTCTTC
V: TRBV7-9; D: TRBD2; J: TRBJ2-7; size: few; CDR3: CASNMDGREGEQYF; DNA: TGTGCCAGCAACATGGACGGTAGGGAGGGGGAGCAGTACTTC
V: TRBV20-1; D: .; J: TRBJ2-1; size: few; CDR3: CSADDVKAGHNEQFF; DNA: TGCAGTGCTGACGACGTTAAGGCCGGTCACAATGAGCAGTTCTTC
V: TRBV5-1; D: .; J: TRBJ1-1; size: few; CDR3: CASSLGHHTEAFF; DNA: TGCGCCAGCAGCTTGGGGCATCACACTGAAGCTTTCTTT
V: TRBV27; D: .; J: TRBJ1-1; size: few; CDR3: CASSQDSRLNTEAFF; DNA: TGTGCCAGCAGTCAAGACAGCCGATTGAACACTGAAGCTTTCTTT
V: TRBV5-1; D: TRBD2; J: TRBJ2-1; size: .; CDR3: CASSGGTSGPEQFF; DNA: TGCGCCAGCAGCGGAGGGACTAGCGGACCAGAGCAGTTCTTC
V: TRBV10-3; D: TRBD2; J: TRBJ2-2; size: .; CDR3: CAISGGWNTGELFF; DNA: TGTGCCATCTCGGGGGGGTGGAACACCGGGGAGCTGTTTTTT
V: TRBV20-1; D: .; J: TRBJ1-5; size: .; CDR3: CSARGKNGNQPQHF; DNA: TGCAGTGCTAGAGGTAAAAATGGGAATCAGCCCCAGCATTTT